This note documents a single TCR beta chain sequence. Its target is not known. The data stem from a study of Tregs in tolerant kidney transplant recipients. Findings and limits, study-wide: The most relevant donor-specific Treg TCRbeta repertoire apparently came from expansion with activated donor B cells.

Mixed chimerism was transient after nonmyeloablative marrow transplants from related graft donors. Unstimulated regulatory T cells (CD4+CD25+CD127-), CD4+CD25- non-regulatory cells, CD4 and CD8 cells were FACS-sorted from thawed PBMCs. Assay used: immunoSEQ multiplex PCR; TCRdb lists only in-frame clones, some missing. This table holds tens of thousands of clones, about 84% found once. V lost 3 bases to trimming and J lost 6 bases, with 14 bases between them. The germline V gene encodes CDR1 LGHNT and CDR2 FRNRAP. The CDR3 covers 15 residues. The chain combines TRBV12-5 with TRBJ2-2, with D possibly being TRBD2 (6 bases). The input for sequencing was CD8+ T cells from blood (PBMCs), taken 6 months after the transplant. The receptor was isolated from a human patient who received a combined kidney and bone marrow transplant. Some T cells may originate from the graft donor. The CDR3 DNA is TGTGCTAGTGGTTTAGGCGGGATAAGCGCCGGGGAGCTGTTTTTT. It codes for CASGLGGISAGELFF.